A selection of T cell receptor beta chains follows, all from one sample in a study of blood T cell repertoires in COVID-19. Clones were read by immunoSEQ multiplex PCR, and TCRdb kept only the in-frame ones, dropping some. The data contain just under 350,000 clones, approximately 82% of them singletons. Sequenced sample: peripheral blood. The receptors were sampled from a man aged 25-45 years with active or convalescent COVID-19. Each CDR3 is given with its conserved first and last residue. D genes are given only for firm matches. Not every row has a clone size; where given, it reads once, few, many or a size class.

>TRBJ2-1|-|-|TRBV6-6
CASSSDLRAEQFF
TGTGCCAGCAGCTCTGACCTCAGGGCTGAGCAGTTCTTC
>TRBJ2-7|-|-|TRBV6-5
CAGGGGLRGVVQYF
TGTGCCGGTGGAGGGGGCCTCCGGGGTGTGGTGCAGTACTTC
>TRBJ2-4|-|TRBD1|TRBV15
CATSTPPGQGIAKNIQYF
TGTGCCACCAGCACACCTCCGGGACAGGGGATCGCCAAAAACATTCAGTACTTC
>TRBJ2-7|-|-|TRBV5-1
CASSPGSWSYEQYF
TGCGCCAGCAGCCCCGGGTCATGGAGCTACGAGCAGTACTTC
>TRBJ1-4|-|-|TRBV5-1
CASSPGGPRGEKLFF
TGCGCCAGCAGCCCGGGAGGGCCACGAGGTGAAAAACTGTTTTTT
>TRBJ1-1|few|-|TRBV5-1
CASSSTGSSTEAFF
TGCGCCAGCAGCTCCACAGGGTCGAGCACTGAAGCTTTCTTT
>TRBJ1-2|-|TRBD1|TRBV2
CAIGQDRSSYTF
TGTGCCATCGGACAGGACAGGTCTAGCTACACCTTC
>TRBJ1-1|-|-|TRBV4-2
CASSPRVNTEAFF
TGTGCCAGCAGCCCGAGGGTTAACACTGAAGCTTTCTTT
>TRBJ1-1|-|-|TRBV2
CASVSNEAFF
TGTGCCAGCGTGAGCAATGAAGCTTTCTTT
>TRBJ1-2|once|-|TRBV4-1
CASSQELGPYGYTF
TGCGCCAGCAGCCAAGAATTGGGGCCCTATGGCTACACCTTC
>TRBJ1-4|few|-|TRBV30
CAWSVQGINEKLFF
TGTGCCTGGAGTGTTCAGGGCATTAATGAAAAACTGTTTTTT
>TRBJ1-5|-|TRBD1|TRBV6-4
CASSEAGGNNQPQHF
TGTGCCAGCAGTGAAGCAGGGGGAAACAATCAGCCCCAGCATTTT
>TRBJ1-2|-|-|TRBV4-2
CASSSTLGANYGYTF
TGTGCCAGCAGTTCGACTCTGGGGGCGAACTATGGCTACACCTTC
>TRBJ2-2|-|-|TRBV7-6
CASSFLRNTGELFF
TGTGCCAGCAGCTTCCTGAGGAACACCGGGGAGCTGTTTTTT
>TRBJ1-1|-|-|TRBV7-2
CASSPGGGRTEAFF
TGTGCCAGCAGCCCCGGCGGGGGACGCACTGAAGCTTTCTTT
>TRBJ2-1|-|TRBD2|TRBV15
CATRTGLGGFHEQFF
TGTGCCACTAGGACGGGACTAGGAGGTTTTCATGAGCAGTTCTTC
>TRBJ2-3|-|-|TRBV11-2
CASSSWARDTQYF
TGTGCCAGCAGCTCGTGGGCTCGGGATACGCAGTATTTT
>TRBJ2-7|-|TRBD1|TRBV5-1
CASSLVGTGAYEQYF
TGCGCCAGCAGCTTGGTAGGGACAGGGGCCTACGAGCAGTACTTC
>TRBJ2-5|-|-|TRBV18
CASSPPQGTQYF
TGTGCCAGCTCACCCCCACAGGGGACCCAGTACTTC
>TRBJ1-4|-|-|TRBV13
CASSFRQGGEKLFF
TGTGCCAGCAGCTTCCGGCAGGGAGGTGAAAAACTGTTTTTT
>TRBJ2-5|-|-|TRBV10-3
CAISGVEGFGQETQYF
TGTGCCATCAGTGGAGTGGAGGGGTTTGGCCAAGAGACCCAGTACTTC
>TRBJ2-1|few|-|TRBV6-5
CASSYSRSSYNEQFF
TGTGCCAGCAGTTACTCTCGGAGCTCCTACAATGAGCAGTTCTTC
>TRBJ2-7|-|-|TRBV11-2
CASSLPREMGEQYF
TGTGCCAGCAGCCTCCCCAGGGAAATGGGCGAGCAGTACTTC
>TRBJ1-5|-|-|TRBV7-8
CASSLASSRYSNQPQHF
TGTGCCAGCAGCTTAGCTTCTTCCAGATATAGCAATCAGCCCCAGCATTTT
>TRBJ1-2|-|-|TRBV4-1
CASSQGGGGYTF
TGCGCCAGCAGCCAAGGGGGAGGCGGCTACACCTTC
>TRBJ1-4|-|TRBD1|TRBV24-1
CATSDTRTGPDEKLFF
TGTGCCACCAGTGATACACGGACAGGGCCAGATGAAAAACTGTTTTTT
>TRBJ2-2|few|-|TRBV11-2
CASSPRIRDTGELFF
TGTGCCAGCAGCCCGAGGATACGGGACACCGGGGAGCTGTTTTTT
>TRBJ1-3|-|-|TRBV7-3
CASSQPDKLSGNTIYF
TGTGCCAGCAGCCAACCAGACAAACTCTCAGGGAACACCATATATTTT
>TRBJ1-5|-|TRBD1|TRBV19
CASSGDRDQPQHF
TGTGCCAGTAGTGGGGACAGGGATCAGCCCCAGCATTTT
>TRBJ2-7|few|-|TRBV27
CASSLQGGEQYF
TGTGCCAGCAGTCTGCAGGGTGGCGAGCAGTACTTC
>TRBJ1-2|-|-|TRBV2
CASSAAAYGYTF
TGTGCCAGCAGTGCAGCAGCCTATGGCTACACCTTC
>TRBJ1-3|once|TRBD1|TRBV7-2
CASSPRTGAGNTIYF
TGTGCCAGCAGCCCCCGGACAGGGGCTGGAAACACCATATATTTT
>TRBJ2-3|-|-|TRBV6-2/TRBV6-3
CASSFFLRTGTDTQYF
TGTGCCAGCAGTTTTTTTCTCAGGACAGGCACAGATACGCAGTATTTT
>TRBJ2-7|-|TRBD1|TRBV5-8
CASSSRTGPEQYF
TGTGCCAGCAGCTCGCGGACAGGGCCCGAGCAGTACTTC
>TRBJ2-3|-|TRBD2|TRBV30
CAWSGKLAGGDTQYF
TGTGCCTGGAGTGGAAAACTAGCGGGAGGAGATACGCAGTATTTT
>TRBJ1-1|-|TRBD1|TRBV11-2
CASSIGTGAEAFF
TGTGCCAGCAGCATCGGGACAGGGGCTGAAGCTTTCTTT
>TRBJ2-7|few|TRBD1|TRBV10-3
CAISQRDRGAYEQYF
TGTGCCATCAGTCAGCGGGACAGGGGAGCCTACGAGCAGTACTTC
>TRBJ1-1|once|TRBD1|TRBV3-1/TRBV3-2
CASSSTGGDAFF
TGTGCCAGCAGCTCTACAGGGGGGGACGCTTTCTTT
>TRBJ2-1|once|TRBD2|TRBV7-9
CASSLGGLADEQFF
TGTGCCAGCAGCTTAGGCGGACTAGCGGATGAGCAGTTCTTC
>TRBJ2-1|-|-|TRBV3-1/TRBV3-2
CASSRDSEQFF
TGTGCCAGCAGTCGGGACTCCGAGCAGTTCTTC
>TRBJ2-1|-|TRBD2|TRBV4-2
CASSQDRAGGRNEQFF
TGTGCCAGCAGCCAAGATAGGGCGGGGGGGCGCAATGAGCAGTTCTTC
>TRBJ1-1|few|-|TRBV6-1
CASSEVTGNEAFF
TGTGCCAGCAGTGAAGTAACAGGGAATGAAGCTTTCTTT
>TRBJ2-7|few|TRBD1|TRBV5-1
CASSPGTDVSYEQYF
TGCGCCAGCAGCCCCGGGACAGACGTCTCCTACGAGCAGTACTTC
>TRBJ2-1|-|TRBD2|TRBV7-9
CASSASGRMGEQFF
TGTGCCAGCAGCGCTAGCGGGAGGATGGGTGAGCAGTTCTTC